This T cell receptor beta chain was found in a study of blood T cell repertoires in COVID-19. Overall study context: PBMCs, B-cell-depleted T cells, or T cells provided the cDNA or gDNA that made up the material.

The assay was immunoSEQ multiplex PCR, and TCRdb's table has in-frame clones only and misses some. The repertoire holds 120,000 to 150,000 clones, with roughly three quarters as singletons. The sequenced sample consisted of peripheral blood. This receptor was obtained from a man aged 50 to 59 with active or convalescent COVID-19.

CDR3 DNA: TGTGCCAGCAGGTCCTCCCAGGCACCATACGAGCAGTACTTC. It encodes CASRSSQAPYEQYF. V and J are TRBV6-5 and TRBJ2-7; no definite D call. Per the germline V gene, CDR1 is MNHEY and CDR2 is SVGAGI. The CDR3 runs 14 residues. V shed 6 bases and J shed 4 bases, with 16 bases lying between them.